What follows describes a single T cell receptor beta chain. What it binds is not known. CDR3 length equals 13 residues. The sample comes from a study of human CD8 memory T cell subsets. Investigators built TCR beta libraries using UMI-labeled 5' RACE. TCRdb reworked the 5' RACE reads into one entry per CDR3 protein, no DNA. This sample contains 7,000 or so distinct CDR3 sequences. Study-wide results and caveats: Between stem-like memory and precursor exhausted T cell repertoires, overlap was minimal.

J is TRBJ1-2 and V is TRBV12-3 or TRBV12-4. This clonotype originated in a human donor in good health. Source material: CD8+ T cells from PBMCs. CDR3 in amino acids: CASSFQLRPGYTF.